Below, 7 T cell receptor beta chains from the same sample are listed, as sequenced in a study of T cell responses to AZD1222 COVID-19 vaccine. Some clones are missing from TCRdb's copy, which holds only in-frame ones; the method was immunoSEQ multiplex PCR. The sample shows 130,000 to 150,000 clones, under 95% of them seen only once. The sequenced sample was peripheral blood, obtained on day 0 of AZD1222 vaccination. These TCRs come from an adult in good health.

The chain joins TRBV7-2 to TRBJ1-5; no firm D call. This CDR3 is 13 amino acids long. Germline CDR1 and CDR2: SGHTA and FQGNSA. V lost 6 bases and J 9 bases, leaving 15 bases between the germline ends. CDR3 nucleotides: TGTGCCAGCAGTCTGGGATTGTGGCGGCCCCAGCATTTT. Translating gives CASSLGLWRPQHF.

This chain connects TRBV28 to TRBJ2-3; 7 bases are shared with TRBD2. Germline V gene data show CDR1 as MDHEN and CDR2 as SYDVKM. CDR3 length: 15 amino acids. After removal of 11 bases from V and 0 bases from J, the junction contained 11 bases not matched to a gene. The CDR3 is CAGGLRGSSTDTQYF. DNA of the CDR3: TGTGCCGGCGGCTTGCGGGGGTCTAGCACAGATACGCAGTATTTT.

This clone is a singleton in its sample. The chain has TRBV13 and TRBJ1-4; 9 bases line up with TRBD1. The trim removed 0 bases at V and 8 bases at J, leaving 7 bases unmatched. Germline loops: CDR1 PRHDT, CDR2 FYEKMQ (reference sequence). CDR3 length: 16 residues. CDR3 in amino acids: CASSLGLGTGSEKLFF. CDR3 DNA sequence: TGTGCCAGCAGCTTAGGCCTCGGGACAGGGTCCGAAAAACTGTTTTTT.

This clone appeared a single time. V gene TRBV27 combines with J gene TRBJ1-4; D perhaps matches TRBD1 (6 bases). The germline V and J ends were trimmed by 5 bases and 0 bases, with 16 bases remaining between them. The CDR3 totals 17 residues. Germline V lookup: CDR1 MNHEY, CDR2 SMNVEV (reference sequence). CDR3 nucleotide sequence: TGTGCCAGCAGTACCCGACAGGTAGCTGCAACTAATGAAAAACTGTTTTTT. Amino acids: CASSTRQVAATNEKLFF.

V usage is TRBV13 and J usage is TRBJ1-5; TRBD1 matches 8 bases. In germline, CDR1 is PRHDT, CDR2 FYEKMQ (reference sequence). V dropped 4 bases and J dropped 0; count of bases not matched to a gene: 8. The length of the CDR3 is 17 residues. As DNA, the CDR3 is TGTGCCAGCAGCTCCTCCCAGGGGGCTTATAGCAATCAGCCCCAGCATTTT. It is translated as CASSSSQGAYSNQPQHF.

The rearrangement joins TRBV5-6 to TRBJ2-3; a possible D gene is TRBD2 (5 bases). V dropped 4 bases and J dropped 2 bases, with 8 bases sitting between them. The CDR3 is 13 amino acids. Germline V gives CDR1 SGHDT, CDR2 YYEEEE. DNA for the CDR3: TGTGCCAGCAGCCGGGGAGACACAGATACGCAGTATTTT. As protein: CASSRGDTDTQYF.

The genes are TRBV11-3 and TRBJ2-3, with 7 positions matching TRBD1. V shed 5 bases and J 3 bases; nucleotides not matched to a gene: 20. The CDR3 length is 19 residues. The germline gives CDR1 SGHNT, CDR2 YENEEA. Here the CDR3 reads CASSPMPGTDAGATDTQYF. CDR3 coding DNA: TGTGCCAGCAGCCCCATGCCAGGGACAGATGCGGGTGCTACAGATACGCAGTATTTT.